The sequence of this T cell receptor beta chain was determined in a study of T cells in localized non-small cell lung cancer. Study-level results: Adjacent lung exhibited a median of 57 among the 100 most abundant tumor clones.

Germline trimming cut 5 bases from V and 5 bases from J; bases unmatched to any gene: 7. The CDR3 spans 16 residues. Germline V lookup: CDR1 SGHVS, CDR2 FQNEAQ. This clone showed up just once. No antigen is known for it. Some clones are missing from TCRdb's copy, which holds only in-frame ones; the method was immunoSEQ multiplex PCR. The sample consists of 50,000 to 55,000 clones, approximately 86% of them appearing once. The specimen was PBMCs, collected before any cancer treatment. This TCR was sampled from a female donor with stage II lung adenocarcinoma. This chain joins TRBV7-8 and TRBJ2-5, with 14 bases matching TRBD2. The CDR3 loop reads CASSPGTSGGEETQYF. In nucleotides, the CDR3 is TGTGCCAGCAGCCCCGGGACTAGCGGGGGTGAGGAGACCCAGTACTTC.